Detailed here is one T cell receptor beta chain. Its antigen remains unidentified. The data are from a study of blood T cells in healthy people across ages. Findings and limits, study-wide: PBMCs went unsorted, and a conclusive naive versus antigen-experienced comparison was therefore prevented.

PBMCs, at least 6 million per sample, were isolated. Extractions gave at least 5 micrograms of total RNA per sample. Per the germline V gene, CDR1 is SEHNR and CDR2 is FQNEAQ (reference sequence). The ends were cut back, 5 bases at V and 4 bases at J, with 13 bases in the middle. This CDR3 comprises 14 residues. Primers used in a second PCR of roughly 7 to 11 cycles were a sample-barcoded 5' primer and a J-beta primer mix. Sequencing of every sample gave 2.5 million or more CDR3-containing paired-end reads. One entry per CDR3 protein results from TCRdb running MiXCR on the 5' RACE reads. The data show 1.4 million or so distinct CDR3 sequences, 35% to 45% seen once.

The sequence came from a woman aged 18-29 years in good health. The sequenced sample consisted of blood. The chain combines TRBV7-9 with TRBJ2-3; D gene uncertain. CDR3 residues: CASSKRANPDTQYF. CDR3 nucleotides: TGTGCCAGCAGCAAACGGGCCAATCCAGATACGCAGTATTTT.